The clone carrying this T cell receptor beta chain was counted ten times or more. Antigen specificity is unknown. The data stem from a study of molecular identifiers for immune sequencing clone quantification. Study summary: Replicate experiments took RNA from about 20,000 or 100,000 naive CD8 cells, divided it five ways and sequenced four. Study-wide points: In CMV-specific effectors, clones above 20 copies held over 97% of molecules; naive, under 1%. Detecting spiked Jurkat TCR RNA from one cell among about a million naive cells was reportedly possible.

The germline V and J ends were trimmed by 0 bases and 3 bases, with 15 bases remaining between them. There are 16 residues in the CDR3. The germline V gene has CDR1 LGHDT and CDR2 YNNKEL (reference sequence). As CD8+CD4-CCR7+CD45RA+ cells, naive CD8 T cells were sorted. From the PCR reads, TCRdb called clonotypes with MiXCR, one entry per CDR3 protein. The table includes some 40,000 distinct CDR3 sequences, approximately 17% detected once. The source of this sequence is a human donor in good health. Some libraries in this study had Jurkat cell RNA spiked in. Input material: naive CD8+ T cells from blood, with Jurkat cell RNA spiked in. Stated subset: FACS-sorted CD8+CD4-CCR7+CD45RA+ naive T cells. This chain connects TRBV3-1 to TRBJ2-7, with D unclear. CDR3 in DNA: TGTGCCAGCAGCCAAGATCAGGATGACCGAGACTACGAGCAGTACTTC. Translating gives CASSQDQDDRDYEQYF.